Listed below are T cell receptor beta chains from one sample, sequenced in a study of shared clonotypes between healthy human individuals. The assay was immunoSEQ multiplex PCR, and TCRdb's table has in-frame clones only and misses some. The table includes roughly 2,000,000 clones, approximately 94% detected once. The specimen sequenced was naive CD8+ T cells sorted from blood. The receptors derive from a man in his late teens or twenties in good health. Both conserved end residues are part of each CDR3. D genes are given only for firm matches. The listing skips clone size in some rows; elsewhere it reads once, few, many or a size class.

J: TRBJ1-1
D: NA
size: NA
V: TRBV19
DNA: TGTGCCAGTAGTATAGACAGGGAGAACACTGAAGCTTTCTTT
CDR3: CASSIDRENTEAFF

J: TRBJ1-1
D: TRBD1
size: NA
V: TRBV30
DNA: TGTGCCCTGGAAGGGGACAGGGGCGTTCCAGCTTTCTTT
CDR3: CALEGDRGVPAFF

J: TRBJ2-1
D: NA
size: NA
V: TRBV7-9
DNA: TGTGCCAGCAGCTTAGTGGCCGGGGACAATGAGCAGTTCTTC
CDR3: CASSLVAGDNEQFF

J: TRBJ2-7
D: NA
size: once
V: TRBV6-6
DNA: TGTGCCAGCAGTTACGGCGTAGAGCAGTACTTC
CDR3: CASSYGVEQYF

J: TRBJ1-2
D: NA
size: NA
V: TRBV28
DNA: TGTGCCAGCAGCAGAGGGTCCTATGGCTACACCTTC
CDR3: CASSRGSYGYTF

J: TRBJ1-1
D: NA
size: NA
V: TRBV15
DNA: TGTGCCACAAACGAAATCCTGGGCACTGAAGCTTTCTTT
CDR3: CATNEILGTEAFF

J: TRBJ1-4
D: NA
size: NA
V: TRBV9
DNA: TGTGCCAGCGGCGGACAAGGTGAAGAGAAACTGTTTTTT
CDR3: CASGGQGEEKLFF

J: TRBJ2-3
D: NA
size: NA
V: TRBV16
DNA: TGTGCCAGCAGCAACGGAGATACGCAGTATTTT
CDR3: CASSNGDTQYF

J: TRBJ1-1
D: NA
size: NA
V: TRBV11-2
DNA: TGTGCCAGCAGCTTAGACGGCAGGGGCACTGAAGCTTTCTTT
CDR3: CASSLDGRGTEAFF

J: TRBJ2-7
D: NA
size: NA
V: TRBV6-1
DNA: TGTGCCAGCAGTGGGCCCAAGGGAGGCTCCTACGAGCAGTACTTC
CDR3: CASSGPKGGSYEQYF

J: TRBJ2-7
D: NA
size: NA
V: TRBV7-2
DNA: TGTGCCAGCAGCTTACCGGCTGACTCCTACGAGCAGTACTTC
CDR3: CASSLPADSYEQYF

J: TRBJ1-6
D: NA
size: NA
V: TRBV9
DNA: TGTGCCAGCAGCGTAGCCCCAGAGTATAATTCACCCCTCCACTTT
CDR3: CASSVAPEYNSPLHF

J: TRBJ1-2
D: NA
size: NA
V: TRBV7-9
DNA: TGTGCCAGCAGTCACCTCCGGGAAGGGCTCAACTATGGCTACACCTTC
CDR3: CASSHLREGLNYGYTF

J: TRBJ2-7
D: TRBD2
size: NA
V: TRBV19
DNA: TGTGCCAGCTCGCCTACTAGCGGGGCCTACGAGCAGTACTTC
CDR3: CASSPTSGAYEQYF

J: TRBJ2-7
D: NA
size: NA
V: TRBV4-1
DNA: TGCGCCAGCAGCCAAGAACGGACCCGCCTCTACGAGCAGTACTTC
CDR3: CASSQERTRLYEQYF

J: TRBJ2-1
D: NA
size: NA
V: TRBV4-1
DNA: TGCGCCAGCAGCCACCTTGCGGCCTACAATGAGCAGTTCTTC
CDR3: CASSHLAAYNEQFF

J: TRBJ1-1
D: TRBD1
size: NA
V: TRBV27
DNA: TGTGCCAGCAGTTTGACAGGGCTTTGGGCCGACGCTGAAGCTTTCTTT
CDR3: CASSLTGLWADAEAFF

J: TRBJ2-2
D: NA
size: once
V: TRBV4-1
DNA: TGCGCCAGCAGCCAAGTTGGCACCTCGGGGGAGCTGTTTTTT
CDR3: CASSQVGTSGELFF

J: TRBJ2-1
D: NA
size: NA
V: TRBV4-1
DNA: TGCGCCAGCAGCCAAGGTGGAGTGGGGGGTTCGATATCTGAGCAGTTCTTC
CDR3: CASSQGGVGGSISEQFF

J: TRBJ2-7
D: TRBD2
size: NA
V: TRBV30
DNA: TGTGCCTGGACGCCCGGGGGGTTGGGCTCCTACGAGCAGTACTTC
CDR3: CAWTPGGLGSYEQYF

J: TRBJ2-3
D: NA
size: NA
V: TRBV9
DNA: TGTGCCAGCAGCGCGGGGGACAGCAGAACCACAGATACGCAGTATTTT
CDR3: CASSAGDSRTTDTQYF

J: TRBJ1-1
D: TRBD1
size: NA
V: TRBV28
DNA: TGTGCCAGCAGTTCAGAGTCCGGGACAGTAGAAGCTTTCTTT
CDR3: CASSSESGTVEAFF

J: TRBJ1-1
D: NA
size: NA
V: TRBV25-1
DNA: TGTGCCAGCAGTGGTTGGGAGAACACTGAAGCTTTCTTT
CDR3: CASSGWENTEAFF

J: TRBJ2-7
D: NA
size: NA
V: TRBV21-1
DNA: TGTGCCAGCAGCAAGAATCTAGCGGGTTCCTACGAGCAGTACTTC
CDR3: CASSKNLAGSYEQYF

J: TRBJ2-2
D: NA
size: few
V: TRBV4-1
DNA: TGCGCCAGCAGCCAAACGCAAGCCGGGGAGCTGTTTTTT
CDR3: CASSQTQAGELFF

J: TRBJ2-5
D: NA
size: NA
V: TRBV7-2
DNA: TGTGCCAGCGGAAGCGAGGTGGAGACCCAGTACTTC
CDR3: CASGSEVETQYF

J: TRBJ2-7
D: TRBD1
size: once
V: TRBV5-1
DNA: TGCGCCAGCAGCTGGACAGGTTTCTCCTACGAGCAGTACTTC
CDR3: CASSWTGFSYEQYF

J: TRBJ2-1
D: TRBD2
size: NA
V: TRBV9
DNA: TGTGCCAGCAGCGCGGGACTAGCAAATGAGCAGTTCTTC
CDR3: CASSAGLANEQFF

J: TRBJ1-5
D: NA
size: once
V: TRBV19
DNA: TGTGCCAGTAATTTCTATCTAGGGGCAGATTTTAATCAGCCCCAGCATTTT
CDR3: CASNFYLGADFNQPQHF

J: TRBJ2-3
D: TRBD2
size: NA
V: TRBV27
DNA: TGTGCCAGCAGTGGGGTAGCGGGGGGTTCAGATACGCAGTATTTT
CDR3: CASSGVAGGSDTQYF

J: TRBJ2-7
D: TRBD1
size: NA
V: TRBV5-4
DNA: TGTGCCAGCAGCATAGGGACAGGGGGGACCTACGAGCAGTACTTC
CDR3: CASSIGTGGTYEQYF

J: TRBJ2-7
D: TRBD2
size: NA
V: TRBV6-5
DNA: TGTGCCAGCAGCCTAGCGGGCTACGAGCGGTACTTC
CDR3: CASSLAGYERYF

J: TRBJ1-5
D: NA
size: NA
V: TRBV27
DNA: TGTGCCAGCAGTTTAGGAGGGTTCGTGAATCAGCCCCAGCATTTT
CDR3: CASSLGGFVNQPQHF

J: TRBJ2-1
D: NA
size: NA
V: TRBV25-1
DNA: TGTGCCAGCAGTGAGTATGGGAATGAGCAGTTCTTC
CDR3: CASSEYGNEQFF

J: TRBJ2-7
D: NA
size: once
V: TRBV4-2
DNA: TGTGCCAGCAGCCAGCCGGGCGAGCAGTACTTC
CDR3: CASSQPGEQYF

J: TRBJ2-1
D: NA
size: NA
V: TRBV6-5
DNA: TGTGCCAGCAGTTACCCGGAGGGGAATGAGCAGTTCTTC
CDR3: CASSYPEGNEQFF

J: TRBJ2-3
D: TRBD2
size: NA
V: TRBV7-9
DNA: TGTGCCAGCAGCCACCCCCCGGGACTAGCGGACCTTAGCACAGATACGCAGTATTTT
CDR3: CASSHPPGLADLSTDTQYF

J: TRBJ2-3
D: NA
size: once
V: TRBV19
DNA: TGTGCCAGTAGTGACGCGTGGGCAGATACGCAGTATTTT
CDR3: CASSDAWADTQYF

J: TRBJ2-3
D: NA
size: NA
V: TRBV2
DNA: TGTGCCAGCAGTGATGTACAGAGCACAGATACGCAGTATTTT
CDR3: CASSDVQSTDTQYF

J: TRBJ2-3
D: NA
size: once
V: TRBV4-3
DNA: TGCGCCAGCAGCCAAGAGTTCTCGCTCACAGATACGCAGTATTTT
CDR3: CASSQEFSLTDTQYF

J: TRBJ2-7
D: NA
size: NA
V: TRBV5-6
DNA: TGTGCCAGCAGCGGAGGGACTGGCTCCTACGAGCAGTACTTC
CDR3: CASSGGTGSYEQYF

J: TRBJ1-6
D: NA
size: NA
V: TRBV9
DNA: TGTGCCAGCAGCGTAGGAGGACAGCCCCTCCACTTT
CDR3: CASSVGGQPLHF

J: TRBJ1-3
D: TRBD1
size: NA
V: TRBV11-2
DNA: TGTGCCAGCAGCTTATTGACAGGGGACAACGGAAACACCATATATTTT
CDR3: CASSLLTGDNGNTIYF

J: TRBJ1-2
D: NA
size: NA
V: TRBV4-3
DNA: TGCGCCAGCAGCCAAGGGGGGCTAACCGGCGGCTACACCTTC
CDR3: CASSQGGLTGGYTF

J: TRBJ2-1
D: NA
size: NA
V: TRBV4-3
DNA: TGCGCCAGCAGCCAAGATAGATCCCCCGCCTACAATGAGCAGTTCTTC
CDR3: CASSQDRSPAYNEQFF